These 8 T cell receptor beta chains were sequenced from one sample in a study of CD8 T cells in Susac syndrome. About 0.5 to 1 ug RNA was reverse transcribed with random hexamers. One entry per CDR3 protein results from TCRdb running MiXCR on the immunoSEQ multiplex PCR reads. The sample has over 100,000 distinct CDR3 sequences, roughly 96% seen once. Sequenced: CD4+ T cells from PBMCs. These receptors originate from a human donor in good health.

This clonotype was seen only a few times. The J gene is TRBJ2-5, the V gene TRBV11-2; D not resolved. This CDR3 has 13 residues. Between the trimmed V and J ends, which lost 4 bases and 0 bases, there was a span of 6 bases. Germline CDR1 reads SGHAT; CDR2 reads FQNNGV. CDR3 protein: CASSSRYQETQYF. The CDR3 DNA reads as TGTGCCAGCAGCTCCCGGTACCAAGAGACCCAGTACTTC. The entire variable domain, with the rest obtained from reference TRBV11-2 and TRBJ2-5, is as follows: EAGVAQSPRYKIIEKRQSVAFWCNPISGHATLYWYQQILGQGPKLLIQFQNNGVVDDSQLPKDRFSAERLKGVDSTLKIQPAKLEDSAVYLCASSSRYQETQYFGPGTRLLVL.

The chain links TRBV20-1 to TRBJ1-1, with D possibly TRBD1 on 5 matching bases. The CDR3 runs 14 residues. V gave up 2 bases and J gave up 0 bases, with 10 bases separating them. CDR1 and CDR2 from the germline V gene are DFQATT and SNEGSKA (reference sequence). The CDR3 DNA sequence: TGCAGTGCTAGAAGGGCAGGGATGAACACTGAAGCTTTCTTT. It codes for CSARRAGMNTEAFF.

The V gene is TRBV29-1, the J gene TRBJ2-5, with D perhaps being TRBD1 or TRBD2 (5 bases each). The CDR3 extends over 13 amino acids. The germline gives CDR1 SQVTM, CDR2 ANQGSEA. The V gene lost 4 bases and the J gene lost 1 base, with 10 bases spanning the gap. The chain's CDR3 is CSVVRESQETQYF. The CDR3, as DNA: TGCAGCGTTGTCAGGGAGTCCCAAGAGACCCAGTACTTC.

The rearrangement uses TRBV20-1 and TRBJ1-5, with 7 nucleotides matching TRBD1. The germline V gene has CDR1 DFQATT and CDR2 SNEGSKA (reference sequence). The CDR3 loop spans 14 amino acids. The trim removed 6 bases at V and 5 bases at J, leaving 10 bases unmatched. CDR3 bases: TGCAGTGCCATCGAAAACAGGGGTGATCAGCCCCAGCATTTT. It specifies CSAIENRGDQPQHF.

J is TRBJ1-5 and V is TRBV29-1; 7 nucleotides agree with TRBD1. The germline V gene has CDR1 SQVTM and CDR2 ANQGSEA. The ends lost 7 bases at V and 4 bases at J; junction bases unmatched: 4. The CDR3 totals 12 residues. This CDR3 reads CSAGQKNQPQHF. DNA of the CDR3: TGCAGCGCGGGACAGAAGAATCAGCCCCAGCATTTT.

This clonotype showed up just once. The rearrangement links TRBV7-9 to TRBJ1-1, with D uncertain. The CDR3 has 15 amino acids. With 4 bases removed from V and 6 bases from J, the gap between germline ends came to 18 bases. Germline CDR1 SEHNR, CDR2 FQNEAQ (reference sequence). This CDR3 is CASSSFRMKAAEAFF. The CDR3, as DNA: TGTGCCAGCAGCTCCTTCCGGATGAAGGCCGCTGAAGCTTTCTTT.

The chain employs TRBV3-1 and TRBJ2-7; no definite D call. V was shortened by 1 base and J by 7 bases, with 8 bases between the two germline ends. Per the germline V gene, CDR1 is LGHDT and CDR2 is YNNKEL (reference sequence). CDR3 length equals 12 residues. CDR3: CASSQVKAEQYF. CDR3 bases: TGTGCCAGCAGCCAAGTAAAGGCAGAGCAGTACTTC.

The chain carries TRBV12-3 or TRBV12-4 and TRBJ2-1; D call uncertain. The CDR3 runs 14 residues. Trimming left V 5 bases short and J 0 bases short, with 8 bases between. In DNA, the CDR3 is TGTGCCAGCAGTCACGCCCGCTCCTACAATGAGCAGTTCTTC. Its protein is CASSHARSYNEQFF.